The 18 T cell receptor beta chains given below trace back to one sample, sequenced in a study of shared clonotypes between healthy human individuals. Sequenced by immunoSEQ multiplex PCR; TCRdb stores in-frame clones only, minus some. The data show about 1 million clones, roughly 70% seen once. Sequenced sample: memory CD4+ T cells sorted from blood. This sample's subset: CD45RA-negative fraction. The receptors shown here come from a man between 18 and 29 years old in good health.

The chain couples TRBV2 to TRBJ2-7; TRBD2 agrees at 7 bases. V was pared by 4 bases and J by 0 bases, with 15 bases of the junction left unmatched. The CDR3 length is 18 residues. Germline V CDR1 and CDR2: SNHLY, FYNNEI. CDR3 loop: CASSGPQLARGSSYEQYF. CDR3 sequence (DNA): TGTGCCAGCAGTGGACCACAACTAGCGCGCGGGAGCTCCTACGAGCAGTACTTC.

This chain connects TRBV7-8 to TRBJ2-1; TRBD2 aligns across 8 bases. Germline V gives CDR1 SGHVS, CDR2 FQNEAQ. There are 16 residues in the CDR3. V shed 1 base, J shed 9 bases, and the junction held 11 bases outside the gene matches. The CDR3 region is CASSLGTPHRGGEQFF. The CDR3 DNA reads as TGTGCCAGCAGCTTAGGGACACCGCACCGGGGGGGTGAGCAGTTCTTC.

J is TRBJ2-5 and V is TRBV2; D perhaps matches TRBD2 (6 bases). The CDR3 consists of 15 residues. Trimming pared 8 bases from V and 4 bases from J, leaving 20 bases between. Germline assignment: CDR1 SNHLY and CDR2 FYNNEI. The CDR3 DNA follows: TGTGCCAGCGGAGGGTTTGGGGCCCCCCGAGAGACCCAGTACTTC. Translated: CASGGFGAPRETQYF.

V and J are TRBV28 and TRBJ1-1; a weak D match, TRBD1 (5 bases). Per the germline V gene, CDR1 is MDHEN and CDR2 is SYDVKM. The CDR3 totals 12 residues. Trimming shortened V by 10 bases and J by 10 bases, and 19 bases separated the two germline ends. CDR3 in amino acids: CAIGTAYWRAFF. The CDR3 nucleotides are TGTGCCATCGGGACGGCTTACTGGAGAGCTTTCTTT. The full variable domain, rest sourced from reference TRBV28 and TRBJ1-1, is DVKVTQSSRYLVKRTGEKVFLECVQDMDHENMFWYRQDPGLGLRLIYFSYDVKMKEKGDIPEGYSVSREKKERFSLILESASTNQTSMYLCAIGTAYWRAFFGQGTRLTVV.

The chain is built from TRBV5-6 and TRBJ1-4; no reliable D call. Looked up from germline, CDR1 is SGHDT and CDR2 is YYEEEE. Deletions cut 0 bases from V and 0 bases from J, with 12 bases between. This CDR3 has 17 amino acids. CDR3 residues: CASSLEVGLATNEKLFF. CDR3 DNA: TGTGCCAGCAGCTTGGAAGTCGGGTTAGCAACTAATGAAAAACTGTTTTTT.

The rearrangement links TRBV30 to TRBJ2-7, with D uncertain. The CDR3 has 13 residues. Germline lookup yields CDR1 GTSNPN and CDR2 SVGIG (reference sequence). V was pared by 0 bases and J by 7 bases, with 13 bases between. CDR3 sequence: CAWSVGPLGEQYF. CDR3 DNA: TGTGCCTGGAGTGTAGGGCCTCTGGGGGAGCAGTACTTC.

As regards this clone: Distinct nucleotide sequences in the sample also encode this CDR3. This chain connects TRBV5-1 to TRBJ2-5; unclear D gene. V lost 2 bases, J lost 5 bases, and 4 bases lay in between. Germline loops: CDR1 SGHRS, CDR2 YFSETQ. The CDR3 is 11 amino acids. As DNA, the CDR3 is TGCGCCAGCAGCTTAGATGAGACCCAGTACTTC. It encodes CASSLDETQYF.

This clone was detected only once. This chain links TRBV7-2 with TRBJ1-2, with 8 bases identical to TRBD1. This CDR3 is built from 15 residues. V lost 2 bases and J lost 4; bases outside the gene matches: 6. Germline lookup yields CDR1 SGHTA and CDR2 FQGNSA. The CDR3 sequence is CASSLNQGAFYGYTF. The CDR3 coding sequence is TGTGCCAGCAGCTTAAACCAGGGGGCCTTCTATGGCTACACCTTC.

This clone was picked up one time. The chain uses TRBV30 and TRBJ2-1; 14 bases are shared with TRBD2. This CDR3 is built from 14 residues. Germline CDR1 is GTSNPN and CDR2 is SVGIG (reference sequence). J gave up 10 bases and V 1 base, and 3 bases lay outside the gene matches. The CDR3 protein is CAWSGGTSGSEQFF. The CDR3 DNA follows: TGTGCCTGGAGTGGGGGGACTAGCGGGAGCGAGCAGTTCTTC.

On this clone itself: This could be a read error, since a much larger clone is one nucleotide away. V gene TRBV5-4 combines with J gene TRBJ2-3; TRBD2 agrees at 7 bases. V lost 0 bases and J lost 0; bases outside the gene matches: 1. Germline assignment: CDR1 SGHNT and CDR2 YYREEE (reference sequence). CDR3 length equals 15 residues. The CDR3 is CASSLERGSTDTQYF. The CDR3 nucleotides are TGTGCCAGCAGCTTGGAGCGGGGTAGCACAGATACGCAGTATTTT.

This chain links TRBV19 with TRBJ1-1; the D is unclear. The CDR3 spans 15 residues. CDR1 is LNHDA, CDR2 SQIVND, per germline (reference sequence). The V and J ends lost 4 bases and 2 bases respectively, with 14 bases between them. The CDR3 reads CASSTEWSRNTEAFF. CDR3 coding DNA: TGTGCCAGTAGTACCGAGTGGAGCCGTAACACTGAAGCTTTCTTT.

This chain uses TRBV21-1 with TRBJ1-2. TRBV21-1 constitutes a pseudogene. The length of the CDR3 is 13 residues. This CDR3 reads CASTFNGGLGYTF. The CDR3 DNA reads as TGTGCCAGCACTTTCAACGGGGGGCTTGGCTACACCTTC.

DNA for the CDR3: TGTGCCAGCAGCTTAGGAGGGACAGGGTCAGGCAATGAGCAGTTCTTC. Its translation is CASSLGGTGSGNEQFF. The chain links TRBV11-2 to TRBJ2-1, with 9 bases matching TRBD1. The CDR3 has 16 amino acids. J was trimmed by 6 bases and V by 1 base; bases with no gene match: 7. Germline V lookup: CDR1 SGHAT, CDR2 FQNNGV.

This clone was seen many times. The chain joins TRBV7-2 to TRBJ2-1, with D perhaps TRBD1 (9 bases). Germline V lookup: CDR1 SGHTA, CDR2 FQGNSA. Trimming cost V 7 bases and J 10 bases, with 23 bases left between them. The CDR3 is 15 residues long. For the CDR3, the DNA is TGTGCCAGCACGACGGGGGGGACAGGGCATAAGGAGCAGTTCTTC. Its translation is CASTTGGTGHKEQFF.

V usage is TRBV19 and J usage is TRBJ1-5; 8 bases match TRBD1. V shed 7 bases and J 4 bases; nucleotides not matched to a gene: 6. The CDR3 has 14 amino acids. Looked up from germline, CDR1 is LNHDA and CDR2 is SQIVND (reference sequence). The CDR3: CASKETGENQPQHF. In DNA form, the CDR3 reads TGTGCCAGTAAGGAGACAGGGGAGAATCAGCCCCAGCATTTT.

The CDR3 nucleotides read TGTGCCAGCAGTCCCCGGGACAGGGGCCCCTACGAGCAGTACTTC. Translated, it gives CASSPRDRGPYEQYF. The chain couples TRBV6-1 to TRBJ2-7; 10 nucleotides match TRBD1. The CDR3 length is 15 residues. Germline V gene lookup returns CDR1 MNHNS and CDR2 SASEGT. Germline trimming cut 5 bases from V and 2 bases from J; bases unmatched to any gene: 6.

The chain has TRBV10-3 and TRBJ1-2; D ambiguous. The V gene's germline CDR1 is ENHRY and CDR2 SYGVKD. V was trimmed by 2 bases and J by 6 bases, leaving 10 bases between them. The CDR3 length is 13 residues. The CDR3 nucleotides read TGTGCCATCAGTGAGAAGTTAGTGGATGGCTACACCTTC. Translating it yields CAISEKLVDGYTF.

The chain is built from TRBV7-2 and TRBJ2-5, with 7 nucleotides matching TRBD1. The CDR3 runs to 15 residues. CDR1 and CDR2 (germline): SGHTA, FQGNSA. V lost 2 bases to trimming and J lost 5 bases; unmatched junction nucleotides: 8. The CDR3 protein is CASSLRGRDGETQYF. The CDR3 region has the DNA TGTGCCAGCAGCTTAAGGGGGCGCGATGGGGAGACCCAGTACTTC.